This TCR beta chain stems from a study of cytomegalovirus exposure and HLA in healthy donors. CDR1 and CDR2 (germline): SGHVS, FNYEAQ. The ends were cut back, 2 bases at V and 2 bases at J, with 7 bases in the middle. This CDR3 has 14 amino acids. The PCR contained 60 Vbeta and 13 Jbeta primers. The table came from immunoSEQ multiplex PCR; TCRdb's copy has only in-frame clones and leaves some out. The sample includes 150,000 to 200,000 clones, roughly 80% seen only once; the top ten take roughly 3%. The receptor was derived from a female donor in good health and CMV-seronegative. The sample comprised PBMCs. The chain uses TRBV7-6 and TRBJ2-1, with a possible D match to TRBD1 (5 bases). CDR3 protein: CASSLQGPYNEQFF. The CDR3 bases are TGTGCCAGCAGCTTACAGGGTCCCTACAATGAGCAGTTCTTC.